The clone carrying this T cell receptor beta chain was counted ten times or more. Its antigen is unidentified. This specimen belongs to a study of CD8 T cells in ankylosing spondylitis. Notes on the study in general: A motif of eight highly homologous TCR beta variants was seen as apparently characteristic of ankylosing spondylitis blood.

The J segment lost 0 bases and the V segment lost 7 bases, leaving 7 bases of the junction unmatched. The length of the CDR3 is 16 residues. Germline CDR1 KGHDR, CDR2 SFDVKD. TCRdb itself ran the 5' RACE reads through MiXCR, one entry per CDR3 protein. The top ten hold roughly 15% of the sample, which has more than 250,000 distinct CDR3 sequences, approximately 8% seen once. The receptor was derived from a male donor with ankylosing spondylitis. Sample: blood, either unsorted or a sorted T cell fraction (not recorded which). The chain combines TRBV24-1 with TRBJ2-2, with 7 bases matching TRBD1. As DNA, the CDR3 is TGTGCCACCAGGGACCCGGGACAGACGAACACCGGGGAGCTGTTTTTT. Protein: CATRDPGQTNTGELFF.